One TCR beta chain is described in this entry. These data originate in a study of blood T cell repertoires in COVID-19. At the level of the study: Italy, Spain and the United States were the sources of the convalescent and acute COVID-19 samples. From T cells, B-cell-depleted T cells, or PBMCs came the material, which was cDNA or gDNA.

After removal of 4 bases from V and 5 bases from J, the junction contained 12 bases not matched to a gene. Germline V lookup: CDR1 MNHNS, CDR2 SASEGT. CDR3 length equals 16 residues. Per the study methods: Nucleated cell counts were estimated from reference gene primer amplification. Libraries were prepared by immunoSEQ multiplex PCR; TCRdb keeps only in-frame clonotypes and omits some of them. That table is the source of V, J and clone size, and D and trimming were worked out from the DNA. Of 100,000 to 120,000 clones in the sample, about 80% are singletons; the top ten hold roughly 16%. Input material: peripheral blood. The receptor was derived from a woman of 80 years or more with active or convalescent COVID-19. The chain uses TRBV6-1 and TRBJ1-1, with 8 bases aligning to TRBD1. This CDR3 reads CASSGWGTGKMTEAFF. Here the CDR3 DNA reads TGTGCCAGCAGTGGGTGGGGGACAGGAAAAATGACTGAAGCTTTCTTT.